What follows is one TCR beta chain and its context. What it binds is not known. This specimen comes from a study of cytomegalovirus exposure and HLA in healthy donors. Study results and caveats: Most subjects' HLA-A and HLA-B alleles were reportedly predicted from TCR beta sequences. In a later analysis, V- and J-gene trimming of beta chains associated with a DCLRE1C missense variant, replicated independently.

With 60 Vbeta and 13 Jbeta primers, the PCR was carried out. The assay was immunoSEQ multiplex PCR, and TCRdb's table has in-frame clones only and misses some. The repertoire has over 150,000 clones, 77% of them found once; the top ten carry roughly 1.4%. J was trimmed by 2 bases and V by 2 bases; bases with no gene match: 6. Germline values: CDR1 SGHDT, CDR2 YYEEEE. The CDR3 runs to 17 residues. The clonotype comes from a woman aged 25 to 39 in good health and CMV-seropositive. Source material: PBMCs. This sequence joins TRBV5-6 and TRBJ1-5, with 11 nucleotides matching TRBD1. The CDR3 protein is CASSFRDRGAGNQPQHF. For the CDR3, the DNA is TGTGCCAGCAGCTTCCGGGACAGGGGGGCGGGCAATCAGCCCCAGCATTTT.